The 27 T cell receptor beta chains below were found in one sample sequenced in a study of regulatory T cells in long-lasting Graves disease (dated by TCRdb to the early 2020s). The time point label, read with the paper, signifies: newly diagnosed GD, antithyroid drugs for less than 3 months. For both TCR sequencing and RNA sequencing, RNA was extracted from PBMCs in TRIzol. The library came from multiplex PCR. The sequencer listed for this sample is Illumina HiSeq 4000. TCR beta libraries were built with iRepertoire HTBI primers and Arm-PCR amplification of CDR3 regions. TCRdb itself trimmed the public reads at Q25 with fastp, ran MiXCR and retained productive beta chains. Identical CDR3 proteins give one entry, which carries the most common genes and DNA. The sample records 450,000 to 700,000 distinct CDR3 sequences, about 13% of which are singletons. The ten largest clones represent about 9.1% of the sample.

These same records also appear under a second study, on T cells in Graves' hyperthyroidism and ophthalmopathy.

This sample comprised peripheral blood mononuclear cells (PBMCs), obtained at new diagnosis, from a patient treated with antithyroid drugs. Receptors originate from a man in his thirties or forties with Graves disease. Donor details come from another sample of the same person, matched by shared clones.

This clonotype showed up many times. V and J are TRBV12-3 or TRBV12-4 and TRBJ1-1; no clear D. This CDR3 has 12 residues. Deletions cut 8 bases from V and 0 bases from J, with 7 bases between. CDR3 residues: CASATVNTEAFF. For the CDR3, the DNA is TGTGCCAGCGCCACGGTGAACACTGAAGCTTTCTTT.

This chain connects TRBV3-1 to TRBJ2-6; D not certain. The CDR3 extends over 16 amino acids. Deletions cut 4 bases from V and 2 bases from J, with 12 bases between. CDR1 LGHDT and CDR2 YNNKEL come from the germline V gene (reference sequence). CDR3 loop: CASSRRSNAGANVLTF. The CDR3 region has the DNA TGTGCCAGCAGCCGTCGGTCGAATGCTGGGGCCAACGTCCTGACTTTC.

The chain uses TRBV5-6 and TRBJ2-7; 9 nucleotides align to TRBD2. Per germline, CDR1 SGHDT and CDR2 YYEEEE. With V trimmed by 2 bases and J by 2 bases, 8 bases remained unmatched. The CDR3 has 16 residues. For the CDR3, the DNA is TGTGCCAGCAGCTTAAATAGCGGGAGCTATGCCTACGAGCAGTACTTC. This encodes CASSLNSGSYAYEQYF.

This clonotype showed up many times. The J gene is TRBJ2-1, the V gene TRBV16, with 7 positions matching TRBD2. The length of the CDR3 is 14 residues. V gave up 4 bases and J gave up 9 bases; unmatched junction bases: 9. The germline V gene has CDR1 KGHSY and CDR2 FQNENV. The CDR3, as DNA: TGTGCCAGCAGCCCTTCGACTAGCTCGTTTGAGCAGTTCTTC. Translating gives CASSPSTSSFEQFF.

Comment on this clonotype: This clone may be a read error of a much larger clone one base away. The chain links TRBV28 to TRBJ2-1, with 7 bases that match TRBD1. From germline, CDR1 is MDHEN and CDR2 SYDVKM. The CDR3 extends over 12 amino acids. The CDR3 bases are TGTGCCTGCAGTTCTACCCGGGACAGGCAGTTCTTC. This sequence encodes CACSSTRDRQFF.

This clonotype showed up many times. The chain employs TRBV27 and TRBJ1-1; perhaps TRBD1 as D (5 bases). There are 13 residues in the CDR3. The germline CDR1 and CDR2 sequences are MNHEY and SMNVEV (reference sequence). Trimming shortened V by 6 bases and J by 1 base, and 9 bases separated the two germline ends. DNA of the CDR3: TGTGCCAGCAGAAGCAGGGAGAACACTGAAGCTTTCTTT. Encoded protein: CASRSRENTEAFF.

On this clonotype: A much larger clone differs from this one at a single base, so this may be a read error. The V gene is TRBV27, the J gene TRBJ2-7, with 9 positions matching TRBD1. From germline, CDR1 is MNHEY and CDR2 SMNVEV (reference sequence). The CDR3 contains 14 residues. Here the CDR3 DNA reads TGTGTCAGCAGCCAGGGACAGGGTAAATACGAGCAGTACTTC. Its translation: CVSSQGQGKYEQYF.

This clonotype has a count of ten or more. The genes are TRBV24-1 and TRBJ2-2; 10 bases align to TRBD2. Germline trimming cut 5 bases from V and 5 bases from J; bases unmatched to any gene: 13. This CDR3 is built from 18 residues. The V gene's germline CDR1 is KGHDR and CDR2 SFDVKD. CDR3 loop: CATSGIAGGPGPTGELFF. CDR3 DNA sequence: TGTGCCACCAGTGGGATAGCGGGAGGCCCAGGTCCGACCGGGGAGCTGTTTTTT.

About this clonotype itself: It may be a read error: a sequence one base away is much more abundant. V and J are TRBV20-1 and TRBJ2-7; 8 nucleotides match TRBD2. The J call is in doubt because the DNA end fits TRBJ2-3 better. The CDR3 length is 17 residues. CDR1 is DFQATT, CDR2 SNEGSKA, per germline (reference sequence). CDR3 amino acids: CSASLLAAGAPADTQYF. The CDR3 DNA reads as TGCAGTGCTAGTCTGCTCGCAGCGGGAGCCCCGGCAGATACGCAGTATTTT.

On this clonotype itself: A much larger clone lies a single base off, so this may be a read error. The chain combines TRBV3-1 with TRBJ1-2; TRBD1 matches at 8 bases. The CDR3 has 14 residues. Germline-derived CDR1 and CDR2 are LGHDT and YNNKEL (reference sequence). The CDR3, as DNA: TGTGCCAGCAGAACAGGGGGACCTCTCTATGGCTGCACCTTC. This sequence encodes CASRTGGPLYGCTF. The whole variable domain, remainder taken from reference TRBV3-1 and TRBJ1-2, is DTAVSQTPKYLVTQMGNDKSIKCEQNLGHDTMYWYKQDSKKFLKIMFSYNNKELIINETVPNRFSPKSPDKAHLNLHINSLELGDSAVYFCASRTGGPLYGCTFGSGTRLTVV.

The rearrangement joins TRBV7-8 to TRBJ2-2; D ambiguous. The CDR3 consists of 14 residues. Germline values: CDR1 SGHVS, CDR2 FQNEAQ. V gave up 5 bases and J gave up 4 bases, with 11 bases separating them. CDR3 sequence reads: CASSGQVGTGELFF. CDR3 in DNA: TGTGCCAGCAGCGGTCAGGTGGGCACCGGGGAGCTGTTTTTT.

This clonotype has ten or more counts. The chain has TRBV6-1 and TRBJ2-5; D remains ambiguous. Germline V gene lookup returns CDR1 MNHNS and CDR2 SASEGT. With 7 bases removed from V and 2 bases from J, the gap between germline ends came to 14 bases. The CDR3 is 14 amino acids. Here the CDR3 reads CASNKGPKQETQYF. CDR3 coding DNA: TGTGCCAGCAACAAGGGCCCAAAACAAGAGACCCAGTACTTC.

With respect to this clonotype: One base away lies a much larger clone, so this may be a sequencing read error. J is TRBJ1-2 and V is TRBV27; D remains unclear. Germline loops: CDR1 MNHEY, CDR2 SMNVEV (reference sequence). This CDR3 is built from 14 residues. The CDR3 nucleotides are TGTGCCAGCAGCCTAAATTTGGCTAACCATGGCTACACCTTC. It translates to CASSLNLANHGYTF.

The rearrangement uses TRBV7-2 and TRBJ2-3; 12 bases map to TRBD2. Trimming removed 5 bases from V and 5 bases from J; junction bases left unmatched: 5. Looked up from germline, CDR1 is SGHTA and CDR2 is FQGNSA. This CDR3 comprises 15 residues. The CDR3 nucleotides are TGTGCCAGCAGCGTGACTAGCGGGAGAATAGATACGCAGTATTTT. It encodes CASSVTSGRIDTQYF.

This clonotype was counted a few times. The V and J genes are TRBV5-1 and TRBJ2-7, with 8 bases identical to TRBD2. The CDR3 is 13 amino acids. CDR1 SGHRS and CDR2 YFSETQ come from the germline V gene. Losses at the gene ends were 5 bases for V and 2 bases for J; bases not matched to a gene: 3. CDR3 in DNA: TGCGCCAGCAGACTAGCGGCCGCCTACGAGCAGTACTTC. As protein: CASRLAAAYEQYF.

In this sample, this clonotype turned up a few times. V usage is TRBV25-1 and J usage is TRBJ1-4, with TRBD1 identical over 7 bases. The CDR3 extends over 17 amino acids. Germline values: CDR1 MGHDK, CDR2 SYGVNS. The V gene end was trimmed by 5 bases and the J gene end by 0 bases; junction bases not matched to a gene: 9. The CDR3 sequence is CASSPPGQWATNEKLFF. Written as DNA, the CDR3 is TGTGCCAGCAGTCCTCCGGGACAGTGGGCAACTAATGAAAAACTGTTTTTT.

There are a few counts of this clonotype. In nucleotides, the CDR3 is TGTGCCAGCAGGGTGACTAGCGGGAGGGTTAGTTCCTACGAGCAGTACTTC. Translating gives CASRVTSGRVSSYEQYF. V gene TRBV27 combines with J gene TRBJ2-7; 14 nucleotides agree with TRBD2. Trimming at V came to 6 bases and at J to 1 base, leaving 8 bases not matched to a gene. The CDR3 runs 17 residues. Germline V gene lookup returns CDR1 MNHEY and CDR2 SMNVEV (reference sequence).

This clonotype was detected only a few times. This chain joins TRBV9 and TRBJ1-6; TRBD1 aligns across 7 bases. The CDR3 spans 14 residues. CDR1 SGDLS and CDR2 YYNGEE come from the germline V gene. V trimming: 3 bases; J trimming: 5 bases; junction bases outside the gene matches: 2. CDR3 coding DNA: TGTGCCAGCAGCGCTGGGACAGATAATTCACCCCTCCACTTT. Translated, it gives CASSAGTDNSPLHF.

This clonotype was observed many times. This rearrangement joins TRBV11-3 to TRBJ2-1; D perhaps matches TRBD2 (6 bases). This CDR3 region has 19 residues. Per germline, CDR1 SGHNT and CDR2 YENEEA. The V end was cut by 0 bases, the J end by 1 base, with 19 bases between. CDR3 nucleotide sequence: TGTGCCAGCAGCTTAGATGGACTCCAGGGAGGAAAGTCCTACAATGAGCAGTTCTTC. Translating gives CASSLDGLQGGKSYNEQFF.

This clonotype was recorded many times. The chain carries TRBV12-3 or TRBV12-4 and TRBJ1-2; D may be TRBD1 (6 bases). This CDR3 region has 16 residues. Trimming took off 6 bases at V and 4 bases at J, with 21 bases between the two ends. The CDR3 protein is CASSIFNRVKGYGYTF. The CDR3 DNA reads TGTGCCAGCAGCATATTCAACAGGGTAAAAGGCTATGGCTACACCTTC.

This clonotype was found many times. The rearrangement uses TRBV20-1 and TRBJ2-5, with D possibly called TRBD1 or TRBD2 (7 bases each). The germline V gene has CDR1 DFQATT and CDR2 SNEGSKA (reference sequence). There are 13 residues in the CDR3. V lost 6 bases and J lost 1, with 12 bases in between. The CDR3 coding sequence is TGCAGTGCCCAGGGGGGGGCCCAAGAGACCCAGTACTTC. Its protein is CSAQGGAQETQYF.

This clonotype appeared many times. This rearrangement joins TRBV12-3 or TRBV12-4 to TRBJ1-3; unclear D gene. The CDR3 has 14 amino acids. V was clipped by 3 bases and J by 0 bases, with 6 bases between them. The CDR3 loop is CASSLAISGNTIYF. DNA of the CDR3: TGTGCCAGCAGTTTGGCTATCTCTGGAAACACCATATATTTT.

This clonotype was seen more than once but under ten times. In DNA, the CDR3 is TGTGCCAGCGGTATACTAGCGGGCTCCTACGAGCAGTACTTC. Protein sequence: CASGILAGSYEQYF. V is TRBV28 and J is TRBJ2-7; 9 nucleotides match TRBD2. The CDR3 length is 14 residues. The germline V gene encodes CDR1 MDHEN and CDR2 SYDVKM. V lost 8 bases and J lost 0; bases outside the gene matches: 5.

This clonotype was found many times. V gene TRBV7-9 combines with J gene TRBJ2-7; 11 bases are a match to TRBD1. Per germline, CDR1 SEHNR and CDR2 FQNEAQ (reference sequence). Losses at the gene ends were 6 bases for V and 2 bases for J; bases not matched to a gene: 3. The CDR3 extends over 14 amino acids. The CDR3 region is CASRGQGDTYEQYF. Here the CDR3 DNA reads TGTGCCAGCAGGGGACAGGGGGATACCTACGAGCAGTACTTC.

The chain combines TRBV5-1 with TRBJ2-2, with D perhaps assigned TRBD1 or TRBD2 (5 bases each). V dropped 2 bases and J dropped 7 bases, with 9 bases sitting between them. This CDR3 has 13 amino acids. From germline, CDR1 is SGHRS and CDR2 YFSETQ. DNA of the CDR3: TGCGCCAGCAGCTTCAGGGACGGCGGGGAGCTGTTTTTT. It translates to CASSFRDGGELFF.

This clonotype was seen at least ten times. The V call is TRBV7-6, the J call TRBJ2-5; 9 bases align to TRBD1. Germline assignment: CDR1 SGHVS and CDR2 FNYEAQ. J gave up 5 bases and V 2 bases, and 6 bases lay outside the gene matches. The CDR3 length is 15 residues. CDR3 sequence: CASSLPGQGSETQYF. The CDR3 DNA follows: TGTGCCAGCAGCTTACCTGGACAGGGGTCCGAGACCCAGTACTTC.

This clonotype was recorded many times. The chain links TRBV7-2 to TRBJ2-7; TRBD1 matches at 10 bases. In germline, CDR1 is SGHTA, CDR2 FQGNSA. The CDR3 runs 15 residues. V dropped 5 bases and J dropped 2; count of bases not matched to a gene: 6. The CDR3 reads CASSLTGTGAYEQYF. The CDR3 DNA reads TGTGCCAGCAGCCTGACCGGGACAGGGGCCTACGAGCAGTACTTC.